The next 21 T cell receptor beta chains were all read from a single sample in a study of T cell changes during pregnancy in multiple sclerosis (dated by TCRdb to 2018 to 2020). Receptor libraries were prepared by the immunoSEQ multiplex PCR assay. Sourced from immuneACCESS, this table was stored by TCRdb with only in-frame sequences that have V and J called. A share of the clones is absent; for the studies checked, an unresolved V gene accounts for under half, and the remainder has no known explanation. Here the sample has roughly 40,000 clones; approximately 90% occur a single time. The ten largest clones add up to around 4.1% of the sample. The source material was CD8+ T cells from peripheral blood mononuclear cells, sampled in the first trimester of pregnancy. The receptors derive from a female donor with multiple sclerosis, enrolled in a pregnancy study.

This rearrangement joins TRBV11-2 to TRBJ2-5; D is perhaps TRBD2 (7 bases). This CDR3 region has 13 residues. The germline V gene encodes CDR1 SGHAT and CDR2 FQNNGV. V gave up 8 bases and J gave up 5 bases, with 15 bases separating them. DNA for the CDR3: TGTGCCAGCGGGTGGGGGGGCTTGGAGACCCAGTACTTC. This sequence encodes CASGWGGLETQYF. The entire variable domain, with the rest obtained from reference TRBV11-2 and TRBJ2-5, is as follows: EAGVAQSPRYKIIEKRQSVAFWCNPISGHATLYWYQQILGQGPKLLIQFQNNGVVDDSQLPKDRFSAERLKGVDSTLKIQPAKLEDSAVYLCASGWGGLETQYFGPGTRLLVL.

The J gene is TRBJ1-1, the V gene TRBV6-5, with TRBD1 identical over 9 bases. J was trimmed by 1 base and V by 2 bases; bases with no gene match: 2. This CDR3 has 15 residues. Per germline, CDR1 MNHEY and CDR2 SVGAGI. CDR3 region: CASSYTDRGNTEAFF. The DNA of the CDR3 is TGTGCCAGCAGTTACACGGACAGGGGGAACACTGAAGCTTTCTTT.

The chain is built from TRBV14 and TRBJ1-4; 7 nucleotides match TRBD1. The ends lost 4 bases at V and 12 bases at J; junction bases unmatched: 11. The CDR3 has 14 residues. From germline, CDR1 is SGHDN and CDR2 FVKESK. CDR3 nucleotides: TGTGCCAGCAGCCGGGACAGCGGACCGGTTGAACTGTTTTTT. Its protein product is CASSRDSGPVELFF.

V and J are TRBV6-5 and TRBJ1-1, with D possibly TRBD1 on 5 matching bases. This CDR3 comprises 12 residues. Germline assignment: CDR1 MNHEY and CDR2 SVGAGI. The ends were cut back, 6 bases at V and 6 bases at J, with 11 bases in the middle. The CDR3 loop is CASSHQTAEAFF. In nucleotides, the CDR3 is TGTGCCAGCAGCCACCAGACAGCTGAAGCTTTCTTT.

The chain is built from TRBV6-6 and TRBJ2-1; 7 positions match TRBD1. CDR1 is MNHNY and CDR2 is SVGAGI in the germline V gene (reference sequence). CDR3 size: 14 residues. With 5 bases clipped from V and 10 bases from J, the junction kept 11 bases outside the gene matches. The CDR3 bases are TGTGCCAGCAGTACCCTAGGGACAGTCAGCGAGCAGTTCTTC. Translation gives CASSTLGTVSEQFF.

The genes are TRBV4-2 and TRBJ2-1, with 7 bases identical to TRBD2. After removal of 0 bases from V and 5 bases from J, the junction contained 4 bases not matched to a gene. Looked up from germline, CDR1 is LGHNA and CDR2 is YNFKEQ. This CDR3 is built from 15 residues. The CDR3 DNA reads as TGTGCCAGCAGCCAAGATTTAAGCGGGGACAATGAGCAGTTCTTC. It encodes CASSQDLSGDNEQFF.

This rearrangement joins TRBV27 to TRBJ1-6; D call uncertain. V was trimmed by 4 bases and J by 5 bases, leaving 9 bases between them. The CDR3 has 14 residues. The germline V gene encodes CDR1 MNHEY and CDR2 SMNVEV (reference sequence). The DNA for the CDR3 is TGTGCCAGCAGTTGGATCCGGGATAATTCACCCCTCCACTTT. Amino acids: CASSWIRDNSPLHF.

The gene calls are TRBV19 and TRBJ1-6, with D unresolved. The germline V and J ends were trimmed by 5 bases and 8 bases, with 10 bases remaining between them. The germline gives CDR1 LNHDA, CDR2 SQIVND (reference sequence). The CDR3 has 13 residues. CDR3 in DNA: TGTGCCAGTAGTCACAGAGATTATTCACCCCTCCACTTT. The encoded protein is CASSHRDYSPLHF.

The rearrangement joins TRBV6-6 to TRBJ2-3; D ambiguous. Trimming shortened V by 2 bases and J by 7 bases, and 7 bases separated the two germline ends. CDR1 is MNHNY and CDR2 is SVGAGI in the germline V gene (reference sequence). The CDR3 extends over 12 amino acids. CDR3 sequence (DNA): TGTGCCAGCAGTTACGAACAAAATACGCAGTATTTT. Protein: CASSYEQNTQYF.

This chain connects TRBV19 to TRBJ1-2; D is perhaps TRBD1 (6 bases). CDR1 LNHDA and CDR2 SQIVND come from the germline V gene (reference sequence). The V gene lost 6 bases and the J gene lost 6 bases, with 17 bases spanning the gap. The CDR3 loop spans 14 amino acids. This chain's CDR3 is CASRWGKGVDGYTF. Here the CDR3 DNA reads TGTGCCAGTAGATGGGGCAAGGGGGTTGATGGCTACACCTTC.

V gene TRBV7-8 combines with J gene TRBJ2-1; 8 bases fit TRBD2. With V trimmed by 2 bases and J by 3 bases, 6 bases remained unmatched. Germline V lookup: CDR1 SGHVS, CDR2 FQNEAQ. CDR3 length: 16 residues. CDR3 sequence (DNA): TGTGCCAGCAGCTTAATCTCAAGCGGGGGCTACAATGAGCAGTTCTTC. It specifies CASSLISSGGYNEQFF. The whole variable domain, remainder taken from reference TRBV7-8 and TRBJ2-1, is GAGVSQSPRYKVAKRGQDVALRCDPISGHVSLFWYQQALGQGPEFLTYFQNEAQLDKSGLPSDRFFAERPEGSVSTLKIQRTQQEDSAVYLCASSLISSGGYNEQFFGPGTRLTVL.

The rearrangement joins TRBV7-2 to TRBJ1-1; D unclear. Germline CDR1 SGHTA, CDR2 FQGNSA. There are 15 residues in the CDR3. V lost 0 bases and J lost 0, with 8 bases in between. The CDR3 DNA is TGTGCCAGCAGCTTAGCAGCGGGTCTGAACACTGAAGCTTTCTTT. It yields the protein CASSLAAGLNTEAFF.

The rearrangement uses TRBV4-1 and TRBJ2-7, with D possibly being TRBD2 (6 bases). Germline loops: CDR1 MGHRA, CDR2 YSYEKL. The CDR3 has 16 amino acids. With 0 bases removed from V and 2 bases from J, the gap between germline ends came to 14 bases. The CDR3 loop is CASSQEGEALPYEQYF. CDR3 coding DNA: TGCGCCAGCAGCCAAGAAGGGGAGGCACTCCCCTACGAGCAGTACTTC.

The rearrangement joins TRBV18 to TRBJ2-3; 8 bases map to TRBD1. The CDR3 is 16 amino acids. Trimming removed 6 bases from V and 4 bases from J; junction bases left unmatched: 12. Germline CDR1 and CDR2: KGHSH and LQKENI. DNA for the CDR3: TGTGCCAGCTCCCCTAGACAGGGGTATAAGTCAGATACGCAGTATTTT. It codes for CASSPRQGYKSDTQYF.

V usage is TRBV2 and J usage is TRBJ2-3; D is unresolved. The CDR3 contains 14 residues. Germline V gene sequence: CDR1 SNHLY, CDR2 FYNNEI. Trimming took 1 base from V and 2 from J, leaving 7 bases between them. The DNA of the CDR3 is TGTGCCAGCAGTGAAGGACTTTCCACAGATACGCAGTATTTT. This translates into CASSEGLSTDTQYF.

The chain carries TRBV5-6 and TRBJ2-1, with 7 bases identical to TRBD2. The CDR3 has 12 amino acids. J gave up 8 bases and V 3 bases, and 2 bases lay outside the gene matches. CDR1 SGHDT and CDR2 YYEEEE come from the germline V gene. CDR3 nucleotides: TGTGCCAGCAGCTCGACTAGCCATGAGCAGTTCTTC. Translation gives CASSSTSHEQFF.

This clone has only one observation. V and J are TRBV12-5 and TRBJ1-1, with D uncertain. Germline lookup yields CDR1 LGHNT and CDR2 FRNRAP. V dropped 2 bases and J dropped 1 base, with 5 bases sitting between them. This CDR3 has 13 amino acids. CDR3 DNA: TGTGCTAGTGGTTTGACGGGGAACACTGAAGCTTTCTTT. Amino acids: CASGLTGNTEAFF.

This clone appeared once. The chain has TRBV7-2 and TRBJ2-3, with 9 positions matching TRBD2. Trimming at V came to 0 bases and at J to 4 bases, leaving 5 bases not matched to a gene. The CDR3 contains 16 residues. Germline CDR1 is SGHTA and CDR2 is FQGNSA. CDR3 nucleotides: TGTGCCAGCAGCTTAGCGAGGGCGGGGGGGGCAGATACGCAGTATTTT. This gives the protein CASSLARAGGADTQYF.

The V and J genes are TRBV29-1 and TRBJ2-7; D not resolved. The CDR3 is 12 amino acids. Germline loops: CDR1 SQVTM, CDR2 ANQGSEA. Trimming cost V 1 base and J 4 bases, with 8 bases left between them. The CDR3 is CSVEAAGYEQYF. The CDR3 DNA reads TGCAGCGTTGAAGCGGCAGGTTACGAGCAGTACTTC.

The rearrangement links TRBV4-2 to TRBJ2-5, with D possibly matching TRBD2 (6 bases). CDR3 length equals 16 residues. Per the germline V gene, CDR1 is LGHNA and CDR2 is YNFKEQ. V lost 4 bases, J lost 0 bases, and 15 bases lay in between. The CDR3 region is CASSPRDSGDQETQYF. The CDR3 DNA reads TGTGCCAGCAGCCCTCGGGATAGCGGAGACCAAGAGACCCAGTACTTC.

This clone was counted a single time. The chain combines TRBV29-1 with TRBJ2-1, with a weak D call TRBD2 (6 bases). Germline V CDR1 and CDR2: SQVTM, ANQGSEA. With 1 base removed from V and 0 bases from J, the gap between germline ends came to 10 bases. CDR3 length: 15 residues. DNA for the CDR3: TGCAGCGTTGAAGGCGGGGTGAGCTCCTACAATGAGCAGTTCTTC. Its translation: CSVEGGVSSYNEQFF.